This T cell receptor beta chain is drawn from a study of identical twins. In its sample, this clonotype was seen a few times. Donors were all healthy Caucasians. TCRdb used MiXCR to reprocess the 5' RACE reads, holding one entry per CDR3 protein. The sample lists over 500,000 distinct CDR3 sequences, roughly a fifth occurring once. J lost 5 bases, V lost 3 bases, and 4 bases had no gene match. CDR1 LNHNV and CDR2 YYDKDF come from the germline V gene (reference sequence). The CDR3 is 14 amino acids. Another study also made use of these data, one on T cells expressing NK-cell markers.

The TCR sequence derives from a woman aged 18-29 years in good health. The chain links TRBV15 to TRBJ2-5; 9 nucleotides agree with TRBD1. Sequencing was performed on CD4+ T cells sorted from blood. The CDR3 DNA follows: TGTGCCACCAGCAGGACAGGGGGGCGGGAGACCCAGTACTTC. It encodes CATSRTGGRETQYF.